The rows below give T cell receptor beta chains drawn from one sample of a study of T-cell memory formation after mild COVID-19. MiXCR, applied by TCRdb to the 5' RACE reads, yields one record per CDR3 protein. Among about 400,000 distinct CDR3 sequences, 23% were seen once, and the ten largest hold over 10%. Material for sequencing was PBMCs or a T cell subset sorted from them (not recorded which). The receptor set was obtained from an adult woman who had mild COVID-19 (a few samples of this study predate the infection). Cell type and time point are not known. Both conserved end residues are part of each CDR3. A D gene is named only where the DNA matches it firmly. Not all rows give a size; the values are once, few, many and, for expanded clones, a class.

V	D	J	size	DNA	CDR3
TRBV28	TRBD1	TRBJ2-2	few	TGTGCCACCTCACTGGACAGGGGGACCGGGGAGCTGTTTTTT	CATSLDRGTGELFF
TRBV29-1	NA	TRBJ2-5	NA	TGCAGCGCCGGACAGACTGTCGAGACCCAGTACTTC	CSAGQTVETQYF
TRBV29-1	NA	TRBJ2-7	few	TGCAGCGTCCAGGGAACTACCTACGAGCAGTACTTC	CSVQGTTYEQYF
TRBV5-1	NA	TRBJ2-7	NA	TGCGCCAGCAGCTTGGACGGATCCAGGGAGCAGTACTTC	CASSLDGSREQYF
TRBV5-6	TRBD1	TRBJ2-7	NA	TGTGCCAGCAGCGGCCGGGACAGGGTCATCAACGAGCAGTACTTC	CASSGRDRVINEQYF
TRBV11-1	TRBD1	TRBJ2-3	few	TGTGCCAGCAGCTTAGAAGTCGGGACAGGGTGGGGAATGCAGTATTTT	CASSLEVGTGWGMQYF
TRBV4-3	TRBD1	TRBJ2-1	once	TGCGCCAGCAGCCAAGATGGGGCAGGGGGCTACAATGAGCAGTTCTTC	CASSQDGAGGYNEQFF
TRBV6-5	TRBD2	TRBJ2-1	NA	TGTGCCAGCAGGGAGCTAGCGGGGGGTATCTACAATGAGCAGTTCTTC	CASRELAGGIYNEQFF
TRBV27	NA	TRBJ1-6	few	TGTGCCAGCAGTCCCCGGACCGGACAGCTAAACTCCTATAATTCACCCCTCCACTTT	CASSPRTGQLNSYNSPLHF
TRBV5-1	NA	TRBJ2-1	NA	TGCGCCAGCAGCTTGGGTTGGGGACACTCCTACAATGAGCAGTTCTTC	CASSLGWGHSYNEQFF
TRBV11-3	NA	TRBJ2-5	NA	TGTGCCAGCAGCGGAGGGGCAGCGCTTGAGACCCAGTACTTC	CASSGGAALETQYF
TRBV29-1	NA	TRBJ2-2	NA	TGCAGCGTAGGGATGGGGAATACCGGGGAGCTGTTTTTT	CSVGMGNTGELFF
TRBV4-3	TRBD1	TRBJ1-3	few	TGCGCCAGCAGCCACGGGACAGGGCCCTCTGGAAACACCATATATTTT	CASSHGTGPSGNTIYF
TRBV7-2	TRBD1	TRBJ2-2	NA	TGTGCCAGCAGCTTAGCGGGACAGGGGGCGCGAACCGGGGAGCTGTTTTTT	CASSLAGQGARTGELFF
TRBV12-3/TRBV12-4	TRBD2	TRBJ2-3	NA	TGTGCCAGCAGTTCCGTGGCGGGGGGAAGCACAGATACGCAGTATTTT	CASSSVAGGSTDTQYF
TRBV7-8	NA	TRBJ2-1	NA	TGTGCCAGCAGCTCCCCGCTTAGCAATGAGCAGTTCTTC	CASSSPLSNEQFF
TRBV12-3/TRBV12-4	NA	TRBJ2-7	few	TGTGCCAGCAGTCCCACGGAGGGGCGTATCAAAGAGCAGTACTTC	CASSPTEGRIKEQYF
TRBV7-2	TRBD2	TRBJ2-1	few	TGTGCCAGCAGCTTAGAGGGACTAGCGGACAATGAGCAGTTCTTC	CASSLEGLADNEQFF
TRBV20-1	NA	TRBJ2-5	few	TGCAGTGCTGGGGCCCCAGGTGGGACCCAGTACTTC	CSAGAPGGTQYF
TRBV20-1	NA	TRBJ2-7	few	TGCAGTGCTACCAAGGGAGCCGCAGACGAGCAGTACTTC	CSATKGAADEQYF
TRBV5-1	NA	TRBJ2-5	NA	TGCGCCAGCCGGTACCAAGAGACCAAGTACTTC	CASRYQETKYF
TRBV19	NA	TRBJ2-6	many	TGTGCCAGTCGTGTTGGGTTCTCTGGGGCCAACGTCCTGACTTTC	CASRVGFSGANVLTF
TRBV24-1	NA	TRBJ2-1	few	TGTGCCACCAGTGCCTCGCGCTACAATGAGCAGTTCTTC	CATSASRYNEQFF
TRBV27	NA	TRBJ2-3	many	TGTGCCAGCAGTTCCCTAGGGGAGCAGTATTTT	CASSSLGEQYF
TRBV5-1	TRBD1	TRBJ1-2	few	TGCGCCAGCAGCTGGGGGACAGGGGTTTCCAACTATGGCTACACCTTC	CASSWGTGVSNYGYTF
TRBV29-1	NA	TRBJ2-3	few	TGCAGCGTTGATCCCACAGATACGCAGTATTTT	CSVDPTDTQYF
TRBV19	NA	TRBJ1-2	NA	TGTGCCAGTAGTGACATCGTCTATGGCTACACCTTC	CASSDIVYGYTF
TRBV20-1	NA	TRBJ2-1	NA	TGCAGTGCTAGACCCGCTGTTGGGGAGCAGTTCTTC	CSARPAVGEQFF
TRBV4-1	NA	TRBJ1-1	few	TGCGCCAGCAGCCAAGAGAGGTCATGGACGGCTGAAGCTTTCTTT	CASSQERSWTAEAFF
TRBV7-9	NA	TRBJ2-3	few	TGTGCCAGCAGCTTATGGGTGCCCGGGTATAACACAGATACGCAGTATTTT	CASSLWVPGYNTDTQYF
TRBV6-6	NA	TRBJ1-5	few	TGTGCCAGCAGCCGCAATCAGCCCCAGCATTTT	CASSRNQPQHF
TRBV6-5	NA	TRBJ2-6	NA	TGTGCCAGCAGTTACGGCACATCTTCTGGGGCCAACGTCCTGACTTTC	CASSYGTSSGANVLTF
TRBV18	TRBD1	TRBJ1-2	few	TGTGCCAGCTCACCTACGACAGGGCCCTATGGCTACACCTTC	CASSPTTGPYGYTF